This T cell receptor (beta chain) was captured in a study of T cell responses to AZD1222 COVID-19 vaccine. The method was immunoSEQ multiplex PCR; TCRdb's version includes in-frame clones alone and lacks a portion of them. The sample has roughly 48,000 clones; about nine tenths are singletons. Germline V gene sequence: CDR1 SQVTM, CDR2 ANQGSEA. Trimming cost V 3 bases and J 0 bases, with 9 bases left between them. This CDR3 is built from 14 residues. This receptor was identified in an adult who received the AZD1222 COVID-19 vaccine. The V gene is TRBV29-1, the J gene TRBJ2-1, with D possibly being TRBD1 or TRBD2 (5 bases each). The source material was peripheral blood, sampled 28 days after the second AZD1222 dose. Written as DNA, the CDR3 is TGCAGCGTTGAGGGGGTTAGCTCCTACAATGAGCAGTTCTTC. Translated: CSVEGVSSYNEQFF.